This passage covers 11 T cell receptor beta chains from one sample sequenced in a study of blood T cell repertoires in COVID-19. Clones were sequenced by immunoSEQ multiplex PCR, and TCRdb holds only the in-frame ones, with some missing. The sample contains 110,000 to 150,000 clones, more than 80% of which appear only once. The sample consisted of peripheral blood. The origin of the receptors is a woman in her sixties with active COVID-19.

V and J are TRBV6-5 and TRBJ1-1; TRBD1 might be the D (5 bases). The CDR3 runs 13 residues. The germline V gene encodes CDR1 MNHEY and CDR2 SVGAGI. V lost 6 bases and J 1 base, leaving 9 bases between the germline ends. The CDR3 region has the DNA TGTGCCAGCAGCAAACAGGCGAACACTGAAGCTTTCTTT. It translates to CASSKQANTEAFF.

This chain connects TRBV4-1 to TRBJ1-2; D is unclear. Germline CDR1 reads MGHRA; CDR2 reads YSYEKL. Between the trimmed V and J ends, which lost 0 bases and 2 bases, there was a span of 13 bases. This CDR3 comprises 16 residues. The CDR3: CASSQENGAPNYGYTF. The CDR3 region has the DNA TGCGCCAGCAGCCAAGAAAACGGAGCGCCCAACTATGGCTACACCTTC.

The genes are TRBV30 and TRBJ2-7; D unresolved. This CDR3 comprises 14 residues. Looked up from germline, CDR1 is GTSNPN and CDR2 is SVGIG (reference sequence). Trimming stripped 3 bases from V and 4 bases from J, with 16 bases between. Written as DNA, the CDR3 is TGTGCCTGGAGCCGACCCGCAGGCTTGTACGAGCAGTACTTC. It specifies CAWSRPAGLYEQYF.

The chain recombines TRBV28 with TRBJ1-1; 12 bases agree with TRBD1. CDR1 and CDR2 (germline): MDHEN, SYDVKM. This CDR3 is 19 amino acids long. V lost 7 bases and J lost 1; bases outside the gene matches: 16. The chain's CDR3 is CASTRVPGQGAGTNTEAFF. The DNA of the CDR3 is TGTGCCAGCACCCGTGTTCCGGGACAGGGGGCGGGGACGAACACTGAAGCTTTCTTT.

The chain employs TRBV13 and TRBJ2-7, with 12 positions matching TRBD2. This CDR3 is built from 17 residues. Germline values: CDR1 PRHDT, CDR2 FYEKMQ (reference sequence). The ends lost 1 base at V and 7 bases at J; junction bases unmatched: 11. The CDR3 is CASSLAAGTSGPLEQYF. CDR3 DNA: TGTGCCAGCAGCTTAGCCGCCGGGACTAGCGGGCCCTTAGAGCAGTACTTC.

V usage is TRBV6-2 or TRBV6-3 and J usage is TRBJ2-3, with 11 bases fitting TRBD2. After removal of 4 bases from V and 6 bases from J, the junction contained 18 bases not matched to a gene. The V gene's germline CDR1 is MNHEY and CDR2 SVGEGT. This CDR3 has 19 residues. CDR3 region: CASSFIAGSGRASVDTQYF. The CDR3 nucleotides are TGTGCCAGCAGTTTTATAGCCGGTAGCGGGAGGGCCTCGGTCGATACGCAGTATTTT.

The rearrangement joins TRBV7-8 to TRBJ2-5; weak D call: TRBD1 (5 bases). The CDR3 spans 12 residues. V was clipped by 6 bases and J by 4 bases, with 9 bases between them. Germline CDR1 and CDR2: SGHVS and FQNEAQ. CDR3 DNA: TGTGCCAGCAGTTCAGGGTTAGAGACCCAGTACTTC. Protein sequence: CASSSGLETQYF.

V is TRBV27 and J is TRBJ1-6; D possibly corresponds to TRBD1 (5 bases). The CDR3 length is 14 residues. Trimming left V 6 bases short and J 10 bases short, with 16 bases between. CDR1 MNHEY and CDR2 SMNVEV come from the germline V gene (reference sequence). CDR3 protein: CASSAGLGGSPLHF. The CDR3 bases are TGTGCCAGCAGCGCCGGACTGGGGGGGTCACCCCTCCACTTT.

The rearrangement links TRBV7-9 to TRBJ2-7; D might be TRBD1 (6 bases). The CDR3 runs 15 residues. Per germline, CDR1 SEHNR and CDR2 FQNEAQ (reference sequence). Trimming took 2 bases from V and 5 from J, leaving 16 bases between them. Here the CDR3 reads CASSLYVRGEDEQYF. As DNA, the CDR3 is TGTGCCAGCAGCTTATATGTCAGGGGAGAGGACGAGCAGTACTTC.

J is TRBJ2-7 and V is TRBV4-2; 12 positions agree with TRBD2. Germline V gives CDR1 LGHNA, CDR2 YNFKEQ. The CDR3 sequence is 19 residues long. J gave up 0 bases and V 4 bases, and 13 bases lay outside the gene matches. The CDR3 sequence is CASSPRTSGIRRSSYEQYF. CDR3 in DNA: TGTGCCAGCAGCCCCCGGACTAGCGGGATTCGGCGAAGCTCCTACGAGCAGTACTTC.

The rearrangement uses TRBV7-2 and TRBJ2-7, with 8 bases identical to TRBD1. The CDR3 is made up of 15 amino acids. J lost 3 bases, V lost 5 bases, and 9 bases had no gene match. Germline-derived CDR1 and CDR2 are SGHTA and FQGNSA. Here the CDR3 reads CASSPSRDRNYEQYF. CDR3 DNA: TGTGCCAGCAGCCCGAGCCGGGACAGGAACTACGAGCAGTACTTC.